This T cell receptor beta chain was captured by sequencing in a study of blood T cell repertoires in COVID-19 (dated by TCRdb to 2018 to 2020). A note on the overall study: Samples covering the acute and convalescent phases of COVID-19 were provided by collaborators in the United States, Italy and Spain. A freely available public database, intended as a resource for researchers studying the immune response to SARS-CoV-2, is where the repertoires were released. The material from the prospective study consisted of cDNA or gDNA derived from T cells, B-cell-depleted T cells, or PBMCs. A de-identified subject ID, COVID-19 status, age in years and sex were almost always included in the sample metadata. Samples came from the ongoing ImmuneRACE study (first 160 participants) plus 1,254 subjects from 6 global collaborators. The dataset comprised deeply sampled blood TCRbeta repertoires from subjects exposed to, actively infected with, or recovered from COVID-19. HLA class I and class II types, where available, came from metadata supplied by the sample provider rather than from assay-based typing.

Comment on this clone: This clone's antigen is unknown. No clone much larger than this one lies a single base away; base qualities are absent.

Participants in the prospective study were aged roughly 18 to 90 years, lived in 20 to 30 United States geographic areas, and enrolled through a virtual design. In the prospective study, participants were assigned to cohorts based on the clinical history participants reported in a screening survey and a study questionnaire. Each participant in the prospective study had whole blood, serum and a nasopharyngeal or oropharyngeal swab collected by mobile phlebotomists. Over a roughly 2-month period, participants in the prospective study had the option of providing additional blood draws and questionnaires. Before DNA extraction, prospective study blood samples were shipped either frozen or at room temperature. Broad study findings and their caveats: Clinical and demographic metadata were provided uncurated, with the amount varying by source and participant.

For CDR1 and CDR2, the germline V gene lists SGHTS and YDEGEE. The germline ends are 14 bases apart after V is trimmed by 7 bases and J by 0 bases. Taken from cysteine to phenylalanine, the CDR3 has 15 residues. Only CDR3 DNA remains: 45 bases, in frame from the first base. TCRbeta CDR3 regions were amplified from genomic DNA by means of the immunoSEQ Assay, a bias-controlled multiplex PCR. Under the source paper's analysis protocol: Nucleated cell counts per sample were estimated from amplification of reference gene primers within the assay. Sequence reads were collapsed and filtered to measure the absolute abundance of every unique TCRbeta CDR3 rearrangement. For each sample, productive Simpson clonality was calculated by taking the square root of Simpson's diversity index across productive rearrangements. TCRdb mirrors the immuneACCESS table, restricted to in-frame sequences. Some clones are absent from its copies; in checked studies, under half trace to an unresolved V gene, and the reason for the others is unknown. The V and J calls and clone size were taken over from that table, and D and trimming were inferred from the DNA. For this sample the table gives about 140,000 clones, of which 80% to 90% were detected only once. The ten largest clones capture around 3.7% of the sample.

The specimen sequenced was PBMCs or T cells enriched from blood (not recorded which). The sequence was obtained from a woman between 45 and 65 years old with acute COVID-19. The rearranged chain carries TRBV5-8 and TRBJ2-1; TRBD1 is a possible D gene, resting on 6 matching bases. The base sequence is TGTGCCAGCCTACGGACAGCCAGCTCCTACAATGAGCAGTTCTTC. Its coded protein is CASLRTASSYNEQFF. Full variable domain (CDR3 extended with the reference TRBV5-8 and TRBJ2-1 proteins): EAGVTQSPTHLIKTRGQQATLRCSPISGHTSVYWYQQALGLGLQFLLWYDEGEERNRGNFPPRFSGRQFPNYSSELNVNALELEDSALYLCASLRTASSYNEQFFGPGTRLTVL.